Shown below are 14 T cell receptor beta chains from a single sample sequenced in a study of T cells in tumors after PD-1 blockade. Produced via immunoSEQ multiplex PCR; TCRdb's table is partial and in-frame only. The data show about 59,000 clones, with roughly 77% seen just once and over 10% held by the top ten. The sample here was PBMCs, taken before anti-PD-1 treatment. Receptor source: a human donor with basal cell carcinoma.

This clone has just a few counts. The chain couples TRBV5-1 to TRBJ2-4; no firm D call. This CDR3 comprises 16 residues. The V and J ends lost 0 bases and 2 bases respectively, with 12 bases between them. Germline-derived CDR1 and CDR2 are SGHRS and YFSETQ. The CDR3 loop is CASSLEGLGTKNIQYF. In nucleotides, the CDR3 is TGCGCCAGCAGCTTGGAAGGGCTAGGGACCAAAAACATTCAGTACTTC.

The chain uses TRBV9 and TRBJ2-1, with 8 nucleotides matching TRBD2. The CDR3 covers 14 residues. From germline, CDR1 is SGDLS and CDR2 YYNGEE. The junction had 9 bases not matched to a gene; V was cut back by 3 bases and J by 10 bases. The CDR3 here is CASSAGGPLEEQFF. The CDR3 nucleotides are TGTGCCAGCAGCGCGGGGGGGCCGTTGGAAGAGCAGTTCTTC.

J is TRBJ2-1 and V is TRBV13; TRBD2 aligns across 7 bases. Germline V CDR1 and CDR2: PRHDT, FYEKMQ (reference sequence). Trimming at V came to 1 base and at J to 0 bases, leaving 9 bases not matched to a gene. The CDR3 sequence is 18 residues long. Written as DNA, the CDR3 is TGTGCCAGCAGCTTAGAGTTCCTCGGGGGGAGCTCCTACAATGAGCAGTTCTTC. It yields the protein CASSLEFLGGSSYNEQFF. The variable domain in full, with the rest retrieved from reference TRBV13 and TRBJ2-1, is AAGVIQSPRHLIKEKRETATLKCYPIPRHDTVYWYQQGPGQDPQFLISFYEKMQSDKGSIPDRFSAQQFSDYHSELNMSSLELGDSALYFCASSLEFLGGSSYNEQFFGPGTRLTVL.

The rearrangement uses TRBV13 and TRBJ1-3; 8 bases are a match to TRBD1. Unmatched junction bases numbered 4, after V lost 2 bases and J lost 4 bases. The germline V gene has CDR1 PRHDT and CDR2 FYEKMQ (reference sequence). This CDR3 has 15 residues. This CDR3 reads CASSLRDRPGNTIYF. The CDR3 nucleotides are TGTGCCAGCAGCTTACGGGACAGGCCAGGAAACACCATATATTTT.

The genes are TRBV7-2 and TRBJ2-5, with 11 bases matching TRBD2. V shed 5 bases, J shed 5 bases, and the junction held 7 bases outside the gene matches. CDR1 and CDR2 from the germline V gene are SGHTA and FQGNSA. The CDR3 is made up of 15 amino acids. The DNA for the CDR3 is TGTGCCAGCAGCCCTAGCGGGGGGCCGAGGGAGACCCAGTACTTC. Translated, it gives CASSPSGGPRETQYF. Full variable domain (rest looked up from reference TRBV7-2 and TRBJ2-5): GAGVSQSPSNKVTEKGKDVELRCDPISGHTALYWYRQSLGQGLEFLIYFQGNSAPDKSGLPSDRFSAERTGGSVSTLTIQRTQQEDSAVYLCASSPSGGPRETQYFGPGTRLLVL.

This clone occurred a few times. This chain joins TRBV7-8 and TRBJ1-5; 7 positions match TRBD1. Trimming at V came to 5 bases and at J to 0 bases, leaving 13 bases not matched to a gene. Germline assignment: CDR1 SGHVS and CDR2 FQNEAQ. The CDR3 consists of 18 residues. This CDR3 reads CASSHNPRDRYSNQPQHF. For the CDR3, the DNA is TGTGCCAGCAGCCACAACCCCCGGGACAGATATAGCAATCAGCCCCAGCATTTT.

In its sample, this clone was seen a few times. The V and J genes are TRBV4-1 and TRBJ1-1; maybe TRBD1 (5 bases). CDR1 is MGHRA and CDR2 is YSYEKL in the germline V gene. Trimming left V 3 bases short and J 4 bases short, with 15 bases between. The CDR3 consists of 15 residues. The CDR3 sequence is CASSHNSGSTTEAFF. The CDR3 coding sequence is TGCGCCAGCAGCCACAACTCAGGGAGTACCACTGAAGCTTTCTTT.

The chain carries TRBV10-3 and TRBJ1-1, with TRBD1 identical over 7 bases. The CDR3 contains 14 residues. Trimming at V came to 5 bases and at J to 0 bases, leaving 3 bases not matched to a gene. Germline CDR1 and CDR2: ENHRY and SYGVKD. CDR3 DNA sequence: TGTGCCATCAGTCGGGACAGCATGAACACTGAAGCTTTCTTT. This sequence encodes CAISRDSMNTEAFF.

This clone was observed a few times. J is TRBJ2-1 and V is TRBV5-6; 8 bases match TRBD1. V was pared by 0 bases and J by 8 bases, with 7 bases of the junction left unmatched. Germline V CDR1 and CDR2: SGHDT, YYEEEE. The CDR3 is 15 residues long. CDR3 region: CASSLVGRGRDEQFF. The CDR3, as DNA: TGTGCCAGCAGCTTGGTGGGCAGGGGGCGGGATGAGCAGTTCTTC.

The rearrangement uses TRBV18 and TRBJ1-5; possible D gene TRBD1, 5 bases. Trimming cost V 2 bases and J 4 bases, with 9 bases left between them. Germline values: CDR1 KGHSH, CDR2 LQKENI. The CDR3 runs 14 residues. The CDR3 here is CASSPEAGNQPQHF. The CDR3 DNA sequence: TGTGCCAGCTCACCAGAGGCAGGGAATCAGCCCCAGCATTTT.

The V and J genes are TRBV2 and TRBJ1-6, with D perhaps matching TRBD1 (6 bases). Germline assignment: CDR1 SNHLY and CDR2 FYNNEI. The CDR3 totals 15 residues. V lost 8 bases to trimming and J lost 10 bases, with 21 bases between them. CDR3 coding DNA: TGTGCCAGCCGACTTAGGACAGCGAAACAATCACCCCTCCACTTT. This gives the protein CASRLRTAKQSPLHF.

The chain uses TRBV20-1 and TRBJ1-4; 9 bases are a match to TRBD1. With 3 bases clipped from V and 15 bases from J, the junction kept 2 bases outside the gene matches. The CDR3 runs to 10 residues. CDR1 DFQATT and CDR2 SNEGSKA come from the germline V gene (reference sequence). The CDR3 nucleotides read TGCAGTGCTAGTGGGGACAGGGTGTTTTTT. It encodes CSASGDRVFF.

The chain employs TRBV15 and TRBJ2-7, with D possibly TRBD2 on 7 matching bases. The V and J ends lost 2 bases and 3 bases respectively, with 14 bases between them. CDR1 and CDR2 from the germline V gene are LNHNV and YYDKDF (reference sequence). This CDR3 region has 15 residues. The CDR3 bases are TGTGCCACCAGCAGACAGGGGAGGGGGAACTACGAGCAGTACTTC. This encodes CATSRQGRGNYEQYF.

About this clone: The sample holds other DNA sequences that translate to the same CDR3. This chain joins TRBV30 and TRBJ1-2; 7 bases map to TRBD1. The CDR3 is 16 amino acids. CDR1 GTSNPN and CDR2 SVGIG come from the germline V gene (reference sequence). The V gene end was trimmed by 7 bases and the J gene end by 0 bases; junction bases not matched to a gene: 14. The CDR3 sequence is CASPQRAGGANYGYTF. As DNA, the CDR3 is TGTGCCTCCCCACAAAGGGCAGGGGGAGCTAACTATGGCTACACCTTC.